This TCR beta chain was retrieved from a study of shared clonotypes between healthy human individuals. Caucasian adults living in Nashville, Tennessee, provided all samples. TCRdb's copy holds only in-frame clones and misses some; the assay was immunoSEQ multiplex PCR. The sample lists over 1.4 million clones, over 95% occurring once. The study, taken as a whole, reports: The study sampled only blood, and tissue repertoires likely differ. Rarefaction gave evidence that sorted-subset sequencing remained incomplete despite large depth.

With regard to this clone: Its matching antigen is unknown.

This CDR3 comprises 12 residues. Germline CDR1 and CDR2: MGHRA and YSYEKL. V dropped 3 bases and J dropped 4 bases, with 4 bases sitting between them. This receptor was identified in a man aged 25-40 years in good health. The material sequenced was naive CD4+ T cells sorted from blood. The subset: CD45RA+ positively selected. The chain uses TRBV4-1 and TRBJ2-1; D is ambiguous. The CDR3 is CASSHPYNEQFF. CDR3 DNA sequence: TGCGCCAGCAGCCACCCGTACAATGAGCAGTTCTTC.